These 9 T cell receptor beta chains share one sample of origin, sequenced in a study of T cell changes during pregnancy in multiple sclerosis. Data came from immunoSEQ multiplex PCR; TCRdb stores just in-frame clones and leaves some out. Of around 110,000 clones in the sample, less than 95% were seen once. The sequencing here drew on peripheral blood, taken before pregnancy. The receptors originated from a female donor with multiple sclerosis, enrolled in a pregnancy study.

V gene TRBV2 combines with J gene TRBJ2-3; maybe TRBD2 (5 bases). There are 14 residues in the CDR3. The germline CDR1 and CDR2 sequences are SNHLY and FYNNEI. V lost 9 bases to trimming and J lost 6 bases, with 19 bases between them. The CDR3 DNA follows: TGTGCCAGTGTCCTGGAAAGCGGACGGGATACGCAGTATTTT. Translation: CASVLESGRDTQYF. Supplemented by reference TRBV2 and TRBJ2-3, the full variable domain reads EPEVTQTPSHQVTQMGQEVILRCVPISNHLYFYWYRQILGQKVEFLVSFYNNEISEKSEIFDDQFSVERPDGSNFTLKIRSTKLEDSAMYFCASVLESGRDTQYFGPGTRLTVL.

This chain joins TRBV2 and TRBJ1-1, with D uncertain. Germline assignment: CDR1 SNHLY and CDR2 FYNNEI. Deletions cut 7 bases from V and 6 bases from J, with 24 bases between. CDR3 length: 16 amino acids. CDR3 residues: CASIHLGEGSASEAFF. CDR3 in DNA: TGTGCCAGCATCCACCTTGGAGAGGGTTCAGCCTCTGAAGCTTTCTTT.

The chain recombines TRBV5-8 with TRBJ2-3; 7 nucleotides agree with TRBD1. The length of the CDR3 is 14 residues. The V gene end was trimmed by 1 base and the J gene end by 5 bases; junction bases not matched to a gene: 4. CDR1 SGHTS and CDR2 YDEGEE come from the germline V gene. The chain's CDR3 is CASSLTGVGDTQYF. The CDR3 coding sequence is TGTGCCAGCAGCTTGACAGGGGTGGGAGATACGCAGTATTTT. Together with reference TRBV5-8 and TRBJ2-3, the CDR3 gives the full variable domain: EAGVTQSPTHLIKTRGQQATLRCSPISGHTSVYWYQQALGLGLQFLLWYDEGEERNRGNFPPRFSGRQFPNYSSELNVNALELEDSALYLCASSLTGVGDTQYFGPGTRLTVL.

The J gene is TRBJ1-4, the V gene TRBV19, with TRBD1 identical over 7 bases. CDR1 is LNHDA, CDR2 SQIVND, per germline (reference sequence). V lost 5 bases and J lost 0; bases outside the gene matches: 9. This CDR3 is built from 17 residues. The CDR3 loop reads CASSPLVGTATNEKLFF. In DNA, the CDR3 is TGTGCCAGTAGTCCCCTCGTCGGGACAGCAACTAATGAAAAACTGTTTTTT.

The rearrangement uses TRBV10-3 and TRBJ2-3; TRBD2 matches 13 bases. Trimming cost V 11 bases and J 3 bases; bases outside gene matches: 8. Per germline, CDR1 ENHRY and CDR2 SYGVKD. The CDR3 length is 15 residues. CDR3 region: CALRTSGSDTDTQYF. Written as DNA, the CDR3 is TGTGCCCTAAGGACTAGCGGGAGCGATACAGATACGCAGTATTTT.

With respect to this clone: The same CDR3 arises from other DNA sequences in this sample as well. The chain employs TRBV5-6 and TRBJ2-1; TRBD2 aligns across 10 bases. Germline CDR1 reads SGHDT; CDR2 reads YYEEEE. Losses at the gene ends were 0 bases for V and 8 bases for J; bases not matched to a gene: 2. The CDR3 runs 14 residues. As DNA, the CDR3 is TGTGCCAGCAGCTTGGCTAGCGGGAGCTATGAGCAGTTCTTC. Translating gives CASSLASGSYEQFF. Filled out from reference TRBV5-6 and TRBJ2-1, the complete variable domain reads DAGVTQSPTHLIKTRGQQVTLRCSPKSGHDTVSWYQQALGQGPQFIFQYYEEEERQRGNFPDRFSGHQFPNYSSELNVNALLLGDSALYLCASSLASGSYEQFFGPGTRLTVL.

In this sample, this clone turned up a few times. The J gene is TRBJ2-7, the V gene TRBV18; D uncertain. CDR1 and CDR2 (germline): KGHSH, LQKENI. The V end was cut by 5 bases, the J end by 0 bases, with 5 bases between. CDR3 length: 12 residues. The CDR3: CASSSLSYEQYF. DNA of the CDR3: TGTGCCAGCTCATCCCTCTCCTACGAGCAGTACTTC.

The chain recombines TRBV6-5 with TRBJ1-2, with TRBD1 matching over 7 bases. The junction had 6 bases not matched to a gene; V was cut back by 5 bases and J by 6 bases. The CDR3 sequence is 13 residues long. In germline, CDR1 is MNHEY, CDR2 SVGAGI. CDR3 loop: CASSTRTGNGYTF. The CDR3 region has the DNA TGTGCCAGCAGTACCCGGACAGGAAATGGCTACACCTTC.

V usage is TRBV5-1 and J usage is TRBJ1-2, with 7 positions matching TRBD1. V trimming: 0 bases; J trimming: 7 bases; junction bases outside the gene matches: 3. This CDR3 contains 13 residues. CDR1 SGHRS and CDR2 YFSETQ come from the germline V gene. The CDR3 nucleotides read TGCGCCAGCAGCTTGGCGACAGGGTCTGGCTACACCTTC. This gives the protein CASSLATGSGYTF.